The 26 T cell receptor beta chains below come from one sample, sequenced in a study of beta chain features in type 1 diabetes. Study-wide results and caveats: TCRB CDR3s from Type 1 diabetes patients were moderately but significantly shorter in all four CD4+ subsets.

The sequenced template was cDNA made from the entire isolated RNA. Using immunoSEQ multiplex PCR, the repertoire was profiled, and TCRdb retains in-frame clones only, with some absent. Found here are about 700,000 clones, 13% of them singletons; the top ten hold around 0.022%. No antigens are known for them. Specimen: naive CD4+ T cells from blood. These receptors all come from a man between 18 and 29 years old with type 1 diabetes.

There are a few counts of this clone. This rearrangement joins TRBV6-5 to TRBJ2-7; 13 positions match TRBD2. V lost 6 bases to trimming and J lost 3 bases; unmatched junction nucleotides: 5. The CDR3 sequence is 15 residues long. Germline V CDR1 and CDR2: MNHEY, SVGAGI. The CDR3 protein is CASRPGLAGVYEQYF. CDR3 coding DNA: TGTGCCAGCAGACCCGGACTAGCGGGGGTCTACGAGCAGTACTTC.

V gene TRBV18 combines with J gene TRBJ1-2, with TRBD1 matching 8 bases. The germline V gene has CDR1 KGHSH and CDR2 LQKENI. The ends lost 2 bases at V and 5 bases at J; junction bases unmatched: 10. There are 16 residues in the CDR3. The CDR3: CASSPTGTGGSYGYTF. The CDR3, as DNA: TGTGCCAGCTCACCAACGGGGACAGGAGGAAGTTATGGCTACACCTTC.

The CDR3 bases are TGTGCCAGCAGTTTAGCTCTGGGACTAGCGGGGAACAATGAGCAGTTCTTC. This translates into CASSLALGLAGNNEQFF. This chain connects TRBV28 to TRBJ2-1; 13 bases are a match to TRBD2. V was clipped by 2 bases and J by 5 bases; unmatched bases: 6. In germline, CDR1 is MDHEN, CDR2 SYDVKM. The CDR3 is 17 amino acids.

This clone appeared a few times. The chain links TRBV18 to TRBJ2-7; TRBD2 is a possible D gene (5 bases). The germline CDR1 and CDR2 sequences are KGHSH and LQKENI. Between the trimmed V and J ends, which lost 2 bases and 5 bases, there was a span of 13 bases. This CDR3 spans 14 amino acids. The CDR3 DNA follows: TGTGCCAGCTCACCATCAGAGAGGGATCACGAGCAGTACTTC. Encoded protein: CASSPSERDHEQYF.

This rearrangement joins TRBV30 to TRBJ2-2; the D is unclear. Germline V CDR1 and CDR2: GTSNPN, SVGIG (reference sequence). The CDR3 totals 11 residues. Trimming shortened V by 4 bases and J by 5 bases, and 5 bases separated the two germline ends. The CDR3 bases are TGTGCCTGGATGCCGACCGGGGAGCTGTTTTTT. It translates to CAWMPTGELFF. The variable domain in full, completed from reference TRBV30 and TRBJ2-2, reads SQTIHQWPATLVQPVGSPLSLECTVEGTSNPNLYWYRQAAGRGLQLLFYSVGIGQISSEVPQNLSASRPQDRQFILSSKKLLLSDSGFYLCAWMPTGELFFGEGSRLTVL.

This clone was seen a handful of times. The gene calls are TRBV6-5 and TRBJ1-6; 8 bases align to TRBD1. The CDR3 spans 14 residues. Germline V gives CDR1 MNHEY, CDR2 SVGAGI. The J segment lost 10 bases and the V segment lost 5 bases, leaving 7 bases of the junction unmatched. This CDR3 reads CASSPQGVNSPLHF. The CDR3 region has the DNA TGTGCCAGCAGTCCACAGGGGGTTAACTCACCCCTCCACTTT.

This chain uses TRBV9 with TRBJ2-7, with D perhaps being TRBD1 or TRBD2 (5 bases each). Germline CDR1 and CDR2: SGDLS and YYNGEE. The CDR3 sequence is 14 residues long. Trimming took 0 bases from V and 7 from J, leaving 14 bases between them. The CDR3 protein is CASSVEEGIREQYF. Here the CDR3 DNA reads TGTGCCAGCAGCGTAGAAGAGGGGATTAGGGAGCAGTACTTC. Full variable domain (outside the CDR3, taken from reference TRBV9 and TRBJ2-7): DSGVTQTPKHLITATGQRVTLRCSPRSGDLSVYWYQQSLDQGLQFLIQYYNGEERAKGNILERFSAQQFPDLHSELNLSSLELGDSALYFCASSVEEGIREQYFGPGTRLTVT.

The V call is TRBV7-2, the J call TRBJ1-1; D is uncertain. This CDR3 has 12 amino acids. V was shortened by 6 bases and J by 10 bases, with 15 bases between the two germline ends. Germline V gene sequence: CDR1 SGHTA, CDR2 FQGNSA. The CDR3 loop reads CASRSQGYTAFF. In nucleotides, the CDR3 is TGTGCCAGCAGGTCCCAAGGGTATACAGCTTTCTTT.

This clone was counted a few times. The chain links TRBV5-4 to TRBJ1-6, with D unclear. The germline CDR1 and CDR2 sequences are SGHNT and YYREEE (reference sequence). Trimming stripped 0 bases from V and 7 bases from J, with 14 bases between. This CDR3 contains 16 residues. CDR3 coding DNA: TGTGCCAGCAGCTTGGAGGCCGGGCAGAACAATTCACCCCTCCACTTT. It is translated as CASSLEAGQNNSPLHF.

This chain connects TRBV7-9 to TRBJ2-1; D gene unclear. The CDR3 is 11 amino acids. Germline assignment: CDR1 SEHNR and CDR2 FQNEAQ (reference sequence). V lost 5 bases to trimming and J lost 7 bases, with 6 bases between them. Written as DNA, the CDR3 is TGTGCCAGCAGCCGTCCTAATGAGCAGTTCTTC. This codes for CASSRPNEQFF.

The rearrangement uses TRBV27 and TRBJ1-5, with 7 nucleotides matching TRBD1. The CDR3 is made up of 13 amino acids. V dropped 5 bases and J dropped 4; count of bases not matched to a gene: 2. Germline loops: CDR1 MNHEY, CDR2 SMNVEV (reference sequence). The CDR3 bases are TGTGCCAGCAGTCAGGGACAGAATCAGCCCCAGCATTTT. This gives the protein CASSQGQNQPQHF.

This rearrangement joins TRBV5-1 to TRBJ2-5, with 7 bases fitting TRBD1. The CDR3 totals 15 residues. J gave up 1 base and V 4 bases, and 7 bases lay outside the gene matches. The germline gives CDR1 SGHRS, CDR2 YFSETQ. The CDR3, as DNA: TGCGCCAGCAGCCTGGGTCGACAGGGCCAAGAGACCCAGTACTTC. Protein sequence: CASSLGRQGQETQYF.

Only a few counts were recorded for this clone. The sample has other DNA sequences that encode this CDR3 too. The J gene is TRBJ2-7, the V gene TRBV2, with a weak D call TRBD1 (5 bases). CDR1 is SNHLY and CDR2 is FYNNEI in the germline V gene. V lost 6 bases and J lost 0, with 6 bases in between. The CDR3 is made up of 12 amino acids. This CDR3 is CASRGDSYEQYF. CDR3 sequence (DNA): TGTGCCAGCAGAGGGGACTCCTACGAGCAGTACTTC.

Comment on this clone: The same CDR3 can be traced to other DNA sequences in this sample. The chain carries TRBV20-1 and TRBJ2-7; D uncertain. Germline V gives CDR1 DFQATT, CDR2 SNEGSKA (reference sequence). V was pared by 6 bases and J by 3 bases, with 9 bases between. The CDR3 consists of 11 residues. The CDR3 loop is CSASSGYEQYF. The CDR3 nucleotides read TGCAGTGCCTCCTCCGGCTACGAGCAGTACTTC.

The chain employs TRBV5-6 and TRBJ1-3; D call uncertain. The CDR3 covers 12 residues. In germline, CDR1 is SGHDT, CDR2 YYEEEE. The V and J ends lost 3 bases and 6 bases respectively, with 7 bases between them. Here the CDR3 DNA reads TGTGCCAGCAGCTACATTGAAAACACCATATATTTT. As protein: CASSYIENTIYF.

This clone was found a few times. The rearrangement links TRBV10-3 to TRBJ1-6, with D uncertain. Germline CDR1 is ENHRY and CDR2 is SYGVKD. V gave up 11 bases and J gave up 10 bases, with 15 bases separating them. The CDR3 runs 12 residues. Here the CDR3 DNA reads TGTGCCGCGCGCGGCGAGGACTCACCCCTCCACTTT. Protein sequence: CAARGEDSPLHF.

V is TRBV28 and J is TRBJ1-5; no reliable D call. V gave up 7 bases and J gave up 3 bases, with 19 bases separating them. Germline lookup yields CDR1 MDHEN and CDR2 SYDVKM. There are 16 residues in the CDR3. The CDR3 bases are TGTGCCAGCACCACTGGCCCAGGAGTTGCCAATCAGCCCCAGCATTTT. It is translated as CASTTGPGVANQPQHF.

This clone was counted a few times. Different DNA sequences within this sample yield the same CDR3. Here the CDR3 DNA reads TGTGCCAGCTCACCACCGGGAGATGAAAAACTGTTTTTT. Protein sequence: CASSPPGDEKLFF. The gene calls are TRBV18 and TRBJ1-4; no reliable D call. The germline CDR1 and CDR2 sequences are KGHSH and LQKENI. The CDR3 contains 13 residues. V was pared by 0 bases and J by 6 bases, with 5 bases between.

The table lists this clone with a few counts. The gene calls are TRBV2 and TRBJ2-7; D not certain. Germline V gives CDR1 SNHLY, CDR2 FYNNEI. This CDR3 region has 13 residues. Trimming removed 5 bases from V and 2 bases from J, with 10 bases in between. This CDR3 is CASSPDGAYEQYF. In DNA form, the CDR3 reads TGTGCCAGCAGTCCGGACGGTGCCTACGAGCAGTACTTC.

The gene calls are TRBV30 and TRBJ2-3; D is perhaps TRBD1 (5 bases). The CDR3 extends over 15 amino acids. The germline V and J ends were trimmed by 0 bases and 1 base, with 11 bases remaining between them. CDR1 and CDR2 (germline): GTSNPN, SVGIG (reference sequence). The CDR3 is CAWSVQGVRTDTQYF. CDR3 bases: TGTGCCTGGAGTGTACAAGGGGTACGCACAGATACGCAGTATTTT.

This chain uses TRBV13 with TRBJ1-1, with D maybe TRBD1 (6 bases). The CDR3 is 16 amino acids. Trimming stripped 6 bases from V and 0 bases from J, with 17 bases between. The germline gives CDR1 PRHDT, CDR2 FYEKMQ (reference sequence). The CDR3 DNA sequence: TGTGCCAGCAGTAGGACAGCCGACTTCATGAACACTGAAGCTTTCTTT. Translated, it gives CASSRTADFMNTEAFF.

This clone was recorded a few times. This rearrangement joins TRBV30 to TRBJ2-3; 8 bases match TRBD1. Trimming removed 1 base from V and 4 bases from J; junction bases left unmatched: 1. The CDR3 totals 13 residues. The germline V gene has CDR1 GTSNPN and CDR2 SVGIG (reference sequence). CDR3 loop: CAWSGTGPDTQYF. The CDR3 nucleotides are TGTGCCTGGAGTGGGACAGGGCCAGATACGCAGTATTTT.

The CDR3 loop reads CASSQAYLSSYNEQFF. The CDR3 DNA follows: TGTGCCAGCAGCCAAGCTTACTTGAGCTCCTACAATGAGCAGTTCTTC. The chain employs TRBV4-2 and TRBJ2-1; D unclear. CDR3 length equals 16 residues. The V end lost 1 base, the J end lost 0 bases, and 10 bases lay between the germline ends. CDR1 LGHNA and CDR2 YNFKEQ come from the germline V gene.

This clone was picked up a small number of times. This chain uses TRBV7-9 with TRBJ2-2; D perhaps matches TRBD1 (6 bases). Germline CDR1 reads SEHNR; CDR2 reads FQNEAQ (reference sequence). The CDR3 is 16 amino acids. Trimming took 7 bases from V and 4 from J, leaving 19 bases between them. CDR3 loop: CASTPPGVKGTGELFF. CDR3 DNA sequence: TGTGCCAGCACCCCCCCAGGGGTTAAGGGCACCGGGGAGCTGTTTTTT.

This chain links TRBV7-3 with TRBJ2-1; possibly TRBD1 for D (6 bases). The CDR3 is made up of 18 amino acids. The V end was cut by 2 bases, the J end by 4 bases, with 21 bases between. The germline V gene encodes CDR1 SGHTA and CDR2 FQGTGA. The CDR3 DNA sequence: TGTGCCAGCAGCTTATTCGAGGGCCGACAGGTCCCTTACAATGAGCAGTTCTTC. Its translation is CASSLFEGRQVPYNEQFF. The variable domain in full, with the rest retrieved from reference TRBV7-3 and TRBJ2-1, is GAGVSQTPSNKVTEKGKYVELRCDPISGHTALYWYRQSLGQGPEFLIYFQGTGAADDSGLPNDRFFAVRPEGSVSTLKIQRTERGDSAVYLCASSLFEGRQVPYNEQFFGPGTRLTVL.

This chain joins TRBV10-3 and TRBJ1-1; D ambiguous. The CDR3 has 14 amino acids. V was pared by 3 bases and J by 2 bases, with 10 bases between. The germline gives CDR1 ENHRY, CDR2 SYGVKD. CDR3 amino acids: CAISDYGSNTEAFF. The CDR3 nucleotides are TGTGCCATCAGTGACTATGGGAGCAACACTGAAGCTTTCTTT.